This note documents a single TCR beta chain sequence. Its specificity is unknown. CDR1 and CDR2 from the germline V gene are LGHNA and YNFKEQ. The length of the CDR3 is 14 residues. The V end lost 0 bases, the J end lost 2 bases, and 8 bases lay between the germline ends. These data are taken from a study of blood T cells in healthy people across ages. General study points: Per million T cells, TCR beta diversity dropped roughly linearly as age increased.

Every sample had a minimum of 6.5 million PBMCs isolated. Combining a sample-barcoded 5' primer with a J-beta primer mix, a second PCR ran for about 7 to 11 cycles. Using its own MiXCR run on the 5' RACE reads, TCRdb lists one record per CDR3 protein. Of some 1,500,000 distinct CDR3 sequences detected, 35% to 45% appear once; the ten largest clones hold about 4.1%. This receptor was taken from a woman younger than 35 in good health. The sequencing sample was made of blood. The chain joins TRBV4-2 to TRBJ2-7; D is possibly TRBD2 (6 bases). CDR3 loop: CASSQDGGTYEQYF. In nucleotides, the CDR3 is TGTGCCAGCAGCCAAGATGGCGGGACCTACGAGCAGTACTTC.